Each of the 15 T cell receptor beta chains below was sequenced from the same sample in a study of T cell changes during pregnancy in multiple sclerosis. Generated by immunoSEQ multiplex PCR, the TCRdb table keeps only in-frame clones and is missing some. The profile shows some 130,000 clones, around 97% of them singletons. Sequencing used peripheral blood, obtained after pregnancy. All receptors come from a female donor with multiple sclerosis, enrolled in a pregnancy study.

This chain uses TRBV2 with TRBJ1-5, with D possibly being TRBD1 (5 bases). Trimming removed 3 bases at V and 7 bases at J, with 19 bases between. This CDR3 contains 16 residues. Germline V gives CDR1 SNHLY, CDR2 FYNNEI. The CDR3 DNA sequence: TGTGCCAGCAGTGAGGGGAATCTGCCCGGGGGACAGCCCCAGCATTTT. This sequence encodes CASSEGNLPGGQPQHF.

The chain joins TRBV5-4 to TRBJ1-1; TRBD1 agrees at 9 bases. The CDR3 has 15 residues. CDR1 is SGHNT and CDR2 is YYREEE in the germline V gene (reference sequence). The trim removed 7 bases at V and 4 bases at J, leaving 11 bases unmatched. As DNA, the CDR3 is TGTGCCAGCCGAGTAGATACAGGGGGCCTCACTGAAGCTTTCTTT. It encodes CASRVDTGGLTEAFF.

The chain uses TRBV19 and TRBJ2-5; TRBD2 matches 13 bases. From germline, CDR1 is LNHDA and CDR2 SQIVND (reference sequence). Trimming at V came to 4 bases and at J to 5 bases, leaving 7 bases not matched to a gene. The CDR3 contains 16 residues. The CDR3: CASSNGLAGVGETQYF. As DNA, the CDR3 is TGTGCCAGTAGTAACGGACTAGCGGGAGTGGGGGAGACCCAGTACTTC.

The chain uses TRBV2 and TRBJ2-1; 7 nucleotides agree with TRBD2. Germline assignment: CDR1 SNHLY and CDR2 FYNNEI. This CDR3 has 16 amino acids. The V gene end was trimmed by 6 bases and the J gene end by 0 bases; junction bases not matched to a gene: 8. The CDR3 sequence is CASRRGLPSSYNEQFF. As DNA, the CDR3 is TGTGCCAGCAGGAGGGGACTACCGAGCTCCTACAATGAGCAGTTCTTC.

V and J are TRBV19 and TRBJ2-3; 12 positions agree with TRBD2. Trimming cost V 5 bases and J 6 bases; bases outside gene matches: 6. The CDR3 spans 15 residues. CDR1 and CDR2 from the germline V gene are LNHDA and SQIVND (reference sequence). The chain's CDR3 is CASSARLAGEDTQYF. As DNA, the CDR3 is TGTGCCAGTAGTGCTAGACTAGCGGGAGAGGATACGCAGTATTTT.

In this sample, this clone turned up once. The chain has TRBV5-1 and TRBJ2-1, with 8 bases fitting TRBD2. With 0 bases clipped from V and 8 bases from J, the junction kept 4 bases outside the gene matches. This CDR3 has 14 residues. Germline V CDR1 and CDR2: SGHRS, YFSETQ. The CDR3 region has the DNA TGCGCCAGCAGCTTGGGACTAGCGACGCATGAGCAGTTCTTC. This translates into CASSLGLATHEQFF.

The chain couples TRBV11-3 to TRBJ2-1; 9 nucleotides align to TRBD2. The CDR3 totals 13 residues. V was pared by 2 bases and J by 9 bases, with 2 bases of the junction left unmatched. CDR1 and CDR2 (germline): SGHNT, YENEEA. The CDR3 loop is CASSLRTSVEQFF. The CDR3, as DNA: TGTGCCAGCAGCTTAAGGACTAGCGTTGAGCAGTTCTTC.

This clone was observed a single time. J is TRBJ1-5 and V is TRBV5-8; perhaps TRBD1 as D (5 bases). V shed 4 bases and J shed 0 bases, with 8 bases lying between them. The CDR3 extends over 14 amino acids. Germline loops: CDR1 SGHTS, CDR2 YDEGEE. This chain's CDR3 is CASSGGGSNQPQHF. For the CDR3, the DNA is TGTGCCAGCAGCGGCGGGGGTAGCAATCAGCCCCAGCATTTT.

The rearrangement uses TRBV27 and TRBJ2-3, with D possibly TRBD2 on 6 matching bases. The germline CDR1 and CDR2 sequences are MNHEY and SMNVEV (reference sequence). This CDR3 spans 15 amino acids. Deletions cut 5 bases from V and 0 bases from J, with 12 bases between. The CDR3 loop reads CASSPWDWSTDTQYF. In DNA, the CDR3 is TGTGCCAGCAGTCCCTGGGACTGGAGCACAGATACGCAGTATTTT.

V gene TRBV28 combines with J gene TRBJ2-7, with D tentatively TRBD2 (6 bases). CDR1 and CDR2 (germline): MDHEN, SYDVKM. The CDR3 extends over 15 amino acids. V was shortened by 4 bases and J by 2 bases, with 15 bases between the two germline ends. The CDR3 reads CASSSAGLDTYEQYF. For the CDR3, the DNA is TGTGCCAGCAGTTCGGCGGGACTCGACACCTACGAGCAGTACTTC.

The chain has TRBV27 and TRBJ1-5; weak D call: TRBD1 (5 bases). The CDR3 is made up of 14 amino acids. V was pared by 2 bases and J by 4 bases, with 9 bases between. From germline, CDR1 is MNHEY and CDR2 SMNVEV (reference sequence). CDR3 loop: CASSLVQANQPQHF. The CDR3 region has the DNA TGTGCCAGCAGTTTAGTACAGGCTAATCAGCCCCAGCATTTT.

The V call is TRBV28, the J call TRBJ2-7; the match to TRBD1 covers 8 bases. This CDR3 has 17 amino acids. V shed 10 bases and J 5 bases; nucleotides not matched to a gene: 22. Germline assignment: CDR1 MDHEN and CDR2 SYDVKM. The CDR3 DNA is TGTGCCACCGGCAGTTTCCGATTACATTTGACAGGGGACGAGCAGTACTTC. This codes for CATGSFRLHLTGDEQYF.

The rearrangement uses TRBV27 and TRBJ1-2; D is uncertain. Germline CDR1 MNHEY, CDR2 SMNVEV (reference sequence). Trimming took 0 bases from V and 2 from J, leaving 16 bases between them. The CDR3 contains 17 residues. The CDR3 loop reads CASSLSLAGEVNYGYTF. The CDR3 DNA reads TGTGCCAGCAGTTTATCGCTGGCGGGCGAAGTCAACTATGGCTACACCTTC.

The chain carries TRBV5-6 and TRBJ1-1; D gene unclear. Trimming left V 2 bases short and J 6 bases short, with 5 bases between. This CDR3 region has 11 residues. Germline CDR1 and CDR2: SGHDT and YYEEEE. CDR3 loop: CASSFSAEAFF. The CDR3 DNA sequence: TGTGCCAGCAGCTTTTCGGCTGAAGCTTTCTTT.

This chain connects TRBV7-2 to TRBJ1-5; no reliable D call. This CDR3 spans 14 amino acids. Between the trimmed V and J ends, which lost 1 base and 2 bases, there was a span of 6 bases. CDR1 is SGHTA and CDR2 is FQGNSA in the germline V gene. In DNA, the CDR3 is TGTGCCAGCAGCTTAGTTAGAGGCAATCAGCCCCAGCATTTT. Residues: CASSLVRGNQPQHF.